This is a list of T cell receptor beta chains from one sample in a study of control samples from healthy donors and cancer patients. Here immunoSEQ multiplex PCR was the method, and the copy in TCRdb shows in-frame clones only, minus some. The sample has 40,000 or so clones, 80% to 95% seen once. Specimen: PBMCs. These receptors were obtained from a woman in her thirties or forties with head and neck cancer. Both conserved end residues are part of each CDR3. D genes are given only for firm matches. Size tells how often a clone was seen (once, few, many) or the class of an expanded clone, and some rows leave it out.

TGTGCCTGGAGTTGGGGACAGGATACCTACGAGCAGTACTTC | CAWSWGQDTYEQYF | . | 14 | TRBV30 | TRBD1 | TRBJ2-7
TGCGCCAGCAGCCCTGCAACTAATGAAAAACTGTTTTTT | CASSPATNEKLFF | once | 13 | TRBV5-1 | . | TRBJ1-4
TGTGCCAGCAGCTTACGGCGCAAGGAGACCCAGTACTTC | CASSLRRKETQYF | . | 13 | TRBV11-2 | . | TRBJ2-5
TGTGCCAGCAGGACTATAGCGGGGACCACAGATACGCAGTATTTT | CASRTIAGTTDTQYF | . | 15 | TRBV6-4 | TRBD2 | TRBJ2-3
TGTGCCAGCAGCACAAGGACAGGAGATTATAGCACAGATACGCAGTATTTT | CASSTRTGDYSTDTQYF | . | 17 | TRBV27 | TRBD1 | TRBJ2-3
TGTGCCAGCAGCCCCTCTAGCGGGAAGGGTGAGCAGTTCTTC | CASSPSSGKGEQFF | . | 14 | TRBV7-3 | TRBD2 | TRBJ2-1
TGCAGCGTTGATTGGACAGGGAACGGACTGTTTTTT | CSVDWTGNGLFF | . | 12 | TRBV29-1 | TRBD1 | TRBJ1-4
TGTGCCAGCAGCTTAGGGAGGACAGGGAATTTTTATGGCTACACCTTC | CASSLGRTGNFYGYTF | . | 16 | TRBV7-8 | TRBD1 | TRBJ1-2
TGCAGCGTGGGGGGACAGGGGAGGTACGAGCAGTACTTC | CSVGGQGRYEQYF | . | 13 | TRBV29-1 | TRBD1 | TRBJ2-7
TGTGCCAGCTTGCCGGGACAGTATAAGACTGAAGCTTTCTTT | CASLPGQYKTEAFF | . | 14 | TRBV6-5 | TRBD1 | TRBJ1-1
TGTGCCAGCAGTTACGGGGGACAGGGGGGGAGTCAGCCCCAGCATTTT | CASSYGGQGGSQPQHF | . | 16 | TRBV6-5 | TRBD1 | TRBJ1-5
TGTGCCAGCAGTTCGGTCCCCGGGACTAGCATCGACGAGCAGTACTTC | CASSSVPGTSIDEQYF | once | 16 | TRBV28 | TRBD2 | TRBJ2-7
TGTGCCAGTAGTAACCCTCCTCTGACAGGGTCTGGAAACACCATATATTTT | CASSNPPLTGSGNTIYF | few | 17 | TRBV19 | TRBD1 | TRBJ1-3
TGCGCCAGCAGCTATCTGACTAGCGCGTCGTCCCCATCATACAATGAGCAGTTCTTC | CASSYLTSASSPSYNEQFF | once | 19 | TRBV5-1 | TRBD2 | TRBJ2-1
TGTGCCAGCAGCTTAAGGGGGGGACAGGGAGTGGGCAATGAGCAGTTCTTC | CASSLRGGQGVGNEQFF | . | 17 | TRBV13 | TRBD1 | TRBJ2-1
TGCGCCAGCAGCCACCCCCCCTATGCAACTAATGAAAAACTGTTTTTT | CASSHPPYATNEKLFF | . | 16 | TRBV4-1 | . | TRBJ1-4
TGTGCCAGCAGTTACAAAGGACAGGGGGCAAATGAAGCTTTCTTT | CASSYKGQGANEAFF | . | 15 | TRBV6-6 | TRBD1 | TRBJ1-1
TGTGCCAGCAGCGGTCGAGGGTTGAACACTGAAGCTTTCTTT | CASSGRGLNTEAFF | . | 14 | TRBV5-4 | . | TRBJ1-1
TGTGCCAGTAGTATCCGACGCTACTACGAGCAGTACTTC | CASSIRRYYEQYF | . | 13 | TRBV19 | . | TRBJ2-7
TGTGCCAGCAGCTTAAAGGCGGGAGGCGTAGAGCAGTACTTC | CASSLKAGGVEQYF | . | 14 | TRBV7-3 | TRBD2 | TRBJ2-7
TGTGCCTGGAGTGTATACTTGCGGGGCAGGGTGGCCGGGGAGCTGTTTTTT | CAWSVYLRGRVAGELFF | . | 17 | TRBV30 | . | TRBJ2-2
TGTGCCAGCAGTTACGGGCCGAGGACTGAAGCTTTCTTT | CASSYGPRTEAFF | . | 13 | TRBV6-5 | . | TRBJ1-1
TGTGCCAGCCGGGACAGGAGAAATTATAGCAATCAGCCCCAGCATTTT | CASRDRRNYSNQPQHF | . | 16 | TRBV19 | TRBD1 | TRBJ1-5
TGTGCCAGCAGTGCACCGGGCCGGCAATCCTACGAGCAGTACTTC | CASSAPGRQSYEQYF | . | 15 | TRBV28 | . | TRBJ2-7
TGTGCCAGCAGCAAGGCCAACAGATCCTATAATTCACCCCTCCACTTT | CASSKANRSYNSPLHF | . | 16 | TRBV21-1 | . | TRBJ1-6
TGTGCCAGCAGCCGCGGACTAGCGGGAGCCAATGAGCAGTTCTTC | CASSRGLAGANEQFF | . | 15 | TRBV6-2/TRBV6-3 | TRBD2 | TRBJ2-1
TGCAGCGTTGCTGGACAGTCTGAAGCTTTCTTT | CSVAGQSEAFF | . | 11 | TRBV29-1 | . | TRBJ1-1
TGCGCCAGCAGCCTCCGAGGACAGGGGGCCCGCCCCTTGAACACTGAAGCTTTCTTT | CASSLRGQGARPLNTEAFF | . | 19 | TRBV5-1 | TRBD1 | TRBJ1-1
TGTGCCATCAGTGAATGGGAAGGAAACACCATATATTTT | CAISEWEGNTIYF | . | 13 | TRBV10-3 | . | TRBJ1-3
TGTGCCAGCAGCATGACAGGGAACACTGAAGCTTTCTTT | CASSMTGNTEAFF | . | 13 | TRBV6-5 | . | TRBJ1-1
TGTGCCGCGAGCGTGGGAGTACGGAGCTCGACCGTTACCCAGTACTTC | CAASVGVRSSTVTQYF | few | 16 | TRBV6-6 | . | TRBJ2-5